Below are 31 T cell receptor beta chains sequenced from a single sample in a study of blood T cell repertoires in COVID-19. The assay was immunoSEQ multiplex PCR, and TCRdb's table has in-frame clones only and misses some. Of roughly 410,000 clones listed, around 87% are singletons. Sample: peripheral blood. All receptors come from a woman aged 60-75 years with COVID-19, enrolled during active disease.

This clone was recorded once. The chain is built from TRBV6-6 and TRBJ2-7, with 9 positions matching TRBD2. The CDR3 is 16 residues long. V was pared by 7 bases and J by 4 bases, with 14 bases of the junction left unmatched. Germline CDR1 MNHNY, CDR2 SVGAGI (reference sequence). In nucleotides, the CDR3 is TGTGCCAGCAAGACAACTCTGGGAGCGGGGGGTTACGAGCAGTACTTC. This gives the protein CASKTTLGAGGYEQYF.

This chain links TRBV5-4 with TRBJ2-3; 12 nucleotides align to TRBD2. The CDR3 contains 15 residues. With 4 bases clipped from V and 7 bases from J, the junction kept 7 bases outside the gene matches. Germline CDR1 SGHNT, CDR2 YYREEE (reference sequence). The CDR3 DNA follows: TGTGCCAGCAGCCCCCTAGCGGGGGGGAGTAATACGCAGTATTTT. Protein sequence: CASSPLAGGSNTQYF.

The chain couples TRBV19 to TRBJ2-7; TRBD2 aligns across 7 bases. V lost 6 bases, J lost 2 bases, and 16 bases stayed unmatched. Germline V gene data show CDR1 as LNHDA and CDR2 as SQIVND (reference sequence). The CDR3 length is 17 residues. The CDR3 loop is CASSHKGPGTTAYEQYF. As DNA, the CDR3 is TGTGCCAGTAGCCATAAGGGACCCGGGACTACAGCCTACGAGCAGTACTTC.

This sequence joins TRBV5-1 and TRBJ2-1, with TRBD2 matching 10 bases. This CDR3 contains 15 residues. Germline CDR1 and CDR2: SGHRS and YFSETQ. V was clipped by 2 bases and J by 4 bases; unmatched bases: 3. The CDR3 region has the DNA TGCGCCAGCAGCTTTCTAGCGGGGGCTTACAATGAGCAGTTCTTC. Its protein product is CASSFLAGAYNEQFF.

V is TRBV9 and J is TRBJ2-2; D gene uncertain. The germline CDR1 and CDR2 sequences are SGDLS and YYNGEE. Trimming pared 4 bases from V and 5 bases from J, leaving 21 bases between. There are 17 residues in the CDR3. The CDR3 DNA sequence: TGTGCCAGCAGCCCAAAGAACCGAGGAACGGTAACCGGGGAGCTGTTTTTT. Its translation is CASSPKNRGTVTGELFF.

The gene calls are TRBV6-6 and TRBJ1-2, with 8 bases aligning to TRBD1. The germline CDR1 and CDR2 sequences are MNHNY and SVGAGI (reference sequence). This CDR3 is 14 amino acids long. Losses at the gene ends were 8 bases for V and 4 bases for J; bases not matched to a gene: 9. This CDR3 is CASWGPGQAYGYTF. The DNA of the CDR3 is TGTGCCAGCTGGGGACCGGGACAGGCCTATGGCTACACCTTC.

This sequence joins TRBV5-1 and TRBJ1-2; 8 bases line up with TRBD1. The junction had 5 bases not matched to a gene; V was cut back by 0 bases and J by 7 bases. This CDR3 comprises 14 residues. Germline CDR1 is SGHRS and CDR2 is YFSETQ. The CDR3 region has the DNA TGCGCCAGCAGCTTGGGGCAGGGGGCTTTTGGCTACACCTTC. It specifies CASSLGQGAFGYTF.

The CDR3 DNA follows: TGCGCCAGCGCCCGGGGTAGCGCGTACAATGAGCAGTTCTTC. As protein: CASARGSAYNEQFF. The chain uses TRBV5-1 and TRBJ2-1; tentative D call: TRBD2 (5 bases). Trimming removed 7 bases from V and 4 bases from J, with 15 bases in between. Germline-derived CDR1 and CDR2 are SGHRS and YFSETQ. The CDR3 covers 14 residues.

The gene calls are TRBV18 and TRBJ1-1; D is perhaps TRBD1 (5 bases). The V gene lost 0 bases and the J gene lost 1 base, with 9 bases spanning the gap. This CDR3 comprises 15 residues. Germline values: CDR1 KGHSH, CDR2 LQKENI. CDR3 in DNA: TGTGCCAGCTCACCACCTTTAGGGGCGAACACTGAAGCTTTCTTT. Translation: CASSPPLGANTEAFF.

V is TRBV2 and J is TRBJ2-3; D remains unclear. Germline V gene lookup returns CDR1 SNHLY and CDR2 FYNNEI. This CDR3 region has 13 residues. The germline V and J ends were trimmed by 2 bases and 6 bases, with 9 bases remaining between them. CDR3 coding DNA: TGTGCCAGCAGTGAATCCCCGGTGGATACGCAGTATTTT. As protein: CASSESPVDTQYF.

The chain is built from TRBV3-1 (or the pseudogene TRBV3-2) and TRBJ1-5; D is unclear. Germline CDR1 is LGHDT and CDR2 is YNNKEL (reference sequence). This CDR3 has 14 residues. The V end was cut by 1 base, the J end by 7 bases, with 11 bases between. The CDR3, as DNA: TGTGCCAGCAGCCAAGGGGAGGGTCGCCAGCCCCAGCATTTT. As protein: CASSQGEGRQPQHF.

The V call is TRBV4-1, the J call TRBJ2-7; 10 bases fit TRBD2. Germline V gene lookup returns CDR1 MGHRA and CDR2 YSYEKL. The length of the CDR3 is 14 residues. Unmatched junction bases numbered 2, after V lost 6 bases and J lost 0 bases. The CDR3 bases are TGCGCCAGCAGTATAGCGGGGGGCTCCTACGAGCAGTACTTC. Protein sequence: CASSIAGGSYEQYF.

This clone was observed a single time. V is TRBV12-3 or TRBV12-4 and J is TRBJ2-7; D possibly corresponds to TRBD2 (5 bases). V dropped 2 bases and J dropped 12 bases, with 14 bases sitting between them. This CDR3 region has 12 residues. The CDR3 DNA follows: TGTGCCAGCAGTTTATTCGGGGAGCGAGGGTACTTC. Translating gives CASSLFGERGYF.

V gene TRBV2 combines with J gene TRBJ1-4; a weak D match, TRBD1 (5 bases). The V gene lost 4 bases and the J gene lost 5 bases, with 14 bases spanning the gap. The CDR3 totals 15 residues. The germline V gene has CDR1 SNHLY and CDR2 FYNNEI. The CDR3 region is CASSGGGALNEKLFF. CDR3 coding DNA: TGTGCCAGCAGTGGGGGGGGTGCTCTAAATGAAAAACTGTTTTTT.

This clone showed up just once. V usage is TRBV30 and J usage is TRBJ2-2; 8 bases line up with TRBD2. The V and J ends lost 7 bases and 5 bases, in that order; junction bases with no gene match: 9. CDR3 size: 14 residues. From germline, CDR1 is GTSNPN and CDR2 SVGIG (reference sequence). The CDR3 nucleotides are TGTGCCTCGAGAAGGACTAGCCTAACCGGGGAGCTGTTTTTT. It specifies CASRRTSLTGELFF.

This chain connects TRBV20-1 to TRBJ2-7; 8 positions match TRBD2. Trimming removed 3 bases from V and 7 bases from J; junction bases left unmatched: 5. Germline V gene sequence: CDR1 DFQATT, CDR2 SNEGSKA (reference sequence). The CDR3 has 12 amino acids. CDR3 loop: CSASKVAGEQYF. In DNA, the CDR3 is TGCAGTGCTAGTAAGGTAGCGGGGGAGCAGTACTTC.

The chain joins TRBV5-1 to TRBJ2-4, with D tentatively TRBD2 (5 bases). The V and J ends lost 4 bases and 7 bases respectively, with 12 bases between them. The CDR3 is 13 amino acids. Germline V gene lookup returns CDR1 SGHRS and CDR2 YFSETQ. The CDR3 sequence is CASSPLGENIQYF. The CDR3 DNA reads TGCGCCAGCAGCCCCTTGGGAGAGAACATTCAGTACTTC.

The rearrangement joins TRBV30 to TRBJ1-2; no definite D call. The CDR3 consists of 14 residues. The germline V gene has CDR1 GTSNPN and CDR2 SVGIG (reference sequence). With 2 bases removed from V and 7 bases from J, the gap between germline ends came to 17 bases. For the CDR3, the DNA is TGTGCCTGGAGTCGCTCCTCCCTCAGGTCTGGCTACACCTTC. Its protein product is CAWSRSSLRSGYTF.

V and J are TRBV6-5 and TRBJ1-1, with D possibly being TRBD1 (5 bases). The CDR3 is made up of 14 amino acids. From germline, CDR1 is MNHEY and CDR2 SVGAGI. Trimming stripped 6 bases from V and 5 bases from J, with 16 bases between. CDR3 protein: CASRLGQRGTEAFF. CDR3 bases: TGTGCCAGCAGACTGGGGCAGCGTGGGACTGAAGCTTTCTTT.

V is TRBV7-2 and J is TRBJ1-2; TRBD1 is a possible D gene (6 bases). The germline V and J ends were trimmed by 4 bases and 7 bases, with 10 bases remaining between them. The CDR3 loop spans 12 amino acids. Germline loops: CDR1 SGHTA, CDR2 FQGNSA. CDR3 amino acids: CASSSNRVGYTF. CDR3 nucleotides: TGTGCCAGCAGCTCTAACAGGGTTGGCTACACCTTC.

The rearrangement links TRBV24-1 to TRBJ1-2, with 10 bases that match TRBD1. The germline gives CDR1 KGHDR, CDR2 SFDVKD. CDR3 length equals 13 residues. Losses at the gene ends were 7 bases for V and 8 bases for J; bases not matched to a gene: 6. In DNA, the CDR3 is TGTGCCACCAGCAGACAGGGGGCGAAGGGCTACACCTTC. This gives the protein CATSRQGAKGYTF.

The V call is TRBV28, the J call TRBJ1-2; 7 nucleotides line up with TRBD1. This CDR3 has 16 amino acids. Germline V gives CDR1 MDHEN, CDR2 SYDVKM. V lost 7 bases, J lost 1 base, and 12 bases stayed unmatched. The CDR3, as DNA: TGTGCCAGCATCAGTTATGGGACAGATTTTAACTATGGCTACACCTTC. This sequence encodes CASISYGTDFNYGYTF.

J is TRBJ1-5 and V is TRBV2; 7 bases match TRBD1. The CDR3 consists of 14 residues. The V gene end was trimmed by 11 bases and the J gene end by 3 bases; junction bases not matched to a gene: 10. Germline loops: CDR1 SNHLY, CDR2 FYNNEI. CDR3 nucleotide sequence: TGTGCCTCGACAGGGCAACTGTTCAATCAGCCCCAGCATTTT. Translation gives CASTGQLFNQPQHF.

The chain links TRBV25-1 to TRBJ2-1; D call uncertain. This CDR3 comprises 14 residues. The germline CDR1 and CDR2 sequences are MGHDK and SYGVNS. The V and J ends lost 4 bases and 2 bases respectively, with 9 bases between them. This CDR3 is CASSGSSPYNEQFF. CDR3 bases: TGTGCCAGCAGTGGTTCGAGCCCCTACAATGAGCAGTTCTTC.

The chain has TRBV6-7 and TRBJ1-1, with D uncertain. TRBV6-7 is flagged as an ORF with uncertain function. The CDR3 covers 14 residues. V was cut by 7 bases and J by 5 bases, with 17 bases left in between. The DNA for the CDR3 is TGTGCCAGCACCCCTCGAGGCCCGAGGACTGAAGCTTTCTTT. Amino acids: CASTPRGPRTEAFF.

The chain recombines TRBV25-1 with TRBJ2-5; the D gene is possibly TRBD1 (5 bases). Trimming cost V 1 base and J 3 bases, with 9 bases left between them. The CDR3 contains 14 residues. Germline CDR1 is MGHDK and CDR2 is SYGVNS. CDR3 in amino acids: CASSEWGGKETQYF. The CDR3 DNA sequence: TGTGCCAGCAGTGAATGGGGCGGTAAAGAGACCCAGTACTTC.

The chain has TRBV5-5 and TRBJ1-5, with TRBD1 matching over 8 bases. The CDR3 has 14 amino acids. CDR1 is SGHKS and CDR2 is YYEKEE in the germline V gene (reference sequence). V shed 1 base and J 5 bases; nucleotides not matched to a gene: 2. In DNA form, the CDR3 reads TGTGCCAGCAGCTTGTCAGGGGGCGATCAGCCCCAGCATTTT. Translating gives CASSLSGGDQPQHF.

The V gene is TRBV5-5, the J gene TRBJ2-1, with 10 bases identical to TRBD1. V was clipped by 4 bases and J by 3 bases; unmatched bases: 7. This CDR3 comprises 16 residues. Germline lookup yields CDR1 SGHKS and CDR2 YYEKEE (reference sequence). The CDR3 is CASSRSRDRGYNEQFF. Written as DNA, the CDR3 is TGTGCCAGCAGCCGGAGCCGGGACAGGGGCTACAATGAGCAGTTCTTC. Combining the CDR3 with reference TRBV5-5 and TRBJ2-1 gives the whole variable domain DAGVTQSPTHLIKTRGQQVTLRCSPISGHKSVSWYQQVLGQGPQFIFQYYEKEERGRGNFPDRFSARQFPNYSSELNVNALLLGDSALYLCASSRSRDRGYNEQFFGPGTRLTVL.

Remarks on this clone: Other DNA sequences within the sample encode an identical CDR3. The CDR3 here is CASSKTGGGYGYTF. For the CDR3, the DNA is TGTGCCAGCAGTAAGACAGGGGGTGGATATGGCTACACCTTC. The chain is built from TRBV2 and TRBJ1-2, with 9 bases fitting TRBD1. This CDR3 contains 14 residues. Germline-derived CDR1 and CDR2 are SNHLY and FYNNEI. The V gene end was trimmed by 5 bases and the J gene end by 5 bases; junction bases not matched to a gene: 6. The full variable domain, with the rest looked up from reference TRBV2 and TRBJ1-2, is EPEVTQTPSHQVTQMGQEVILRCVPISNHLYFYWYRQILGQKVEFLVSFYNNEISEKSEIFDDQFSVERPDGSNFTLKIRSTKLEDSAMYFCASSKTGGGYGYTFGSGTRLTVV.

The CDR3 DNA follows: TGTGCCACCTCCCGAGGCAGACAAGAGACCCAGTACTTC. Translated: CATSRGRQETQYF. The chain combines TRBV19 with TRBJ2-5; no firm D call. The CDR3 is 13 residues long. The V end lost 10 bases, the J end lost 2 bases, and 14 bases lay between the germline ends. The germline V gene encodes CDR1 LNHDA and CDR2 SQIVND (reference sequence).

The rearrangement links TRBV2 to TRBJ1-6; a weak D match, TRBD1 (6 bases). The CDR3 totals 15 residues. V was shortened by 0 bases and J by 12 bases, with 15 bases between the two germline ends. Germline V gene data show CDR1 as SNHLY and CDR2 as FYNNEI. The CDR3 nucleotides read TGTGCCAGCAGTGAAGCGCTGAGGGAGGGGGGACCCCTCCACTTT. It yields the protein CASSEALREGGPLHF.